This T cell receptor beta chain comes out of a study of T cell responses to AZD1222 COVID-19 vaccine. Study outcomes and limitations: Clonal diversity was possibly underestimated, and white British individuals and females predominated among donors. Vaccination with two AZD1222 doses was followed by a rise in Spike-specific TCR breadth and depth. Across spike, vaccine-associated CD4 TCRs were found, dominant at 160-218 and 743-854.

Pooled samples include second doses given at about 4 or 12 weeks. This CDR3 region has 14 residues. The germline V gene has CDR1 SGHRS and CDR2 YFSETQ. Trimming took 4 bases from V and 5 from J, leaving 16 bases between them. Turning to this clone: Its antigen is not known.

Produced via immunoSEQ multiplex PCR; TCRdb's table is partial and in-frame only. The sample includes over 130,000 clones, approximately 90% of them seen just once. The input for sequencing was peripheral blood, taken 28 days after the second AZD1222 dose. The sequence derives from an adult who received the AZD1222 COVID-19 vaccine. J is TRBJ2-7 and V is TRBV5-1; tentative D call: TRBD1 (5 bases). The CDR3 reads CASSEAGHTNEQYF. The CDR3 DNA is TGCGCCAGCAGCGAGGCCGGACACACGAACGAGCAGTACTTC.